The clone carrying this T cell receptor beta chain showed up just once. Antigen specificity is unknown. Trimming left V 0 bases short and J 0 bases short, with 8 bases between. The CDR3 is 15 residues long. Germline V gene data show CDR1 as SGHRS and CDR2 as YFSETQ. Profiled with immunoSEQ multiplex PCR; TCRdb holds only in-frame clones, not every one. The table has about 130,000 clones, roughly 92% seen once. The record originates from a study of graft-versus-host responses after intestinal transplantation. This rearrangement joins TRBV5-1 to TRBJ2-3; D uncertain. The source was unstimulated CD4+ T cells sorted from spleen or lymph node cells, collected before intestinal transplant. The receptor was derived from a human donor who received an intestinal transplant. CDR3 in DNA: TGCGCCAGCAGCTTGGGTGCTCGAAGCACAGATACGCAGTATTTT. Protein: CASSLGARSTDTQYF.